One and the same sample provided the 26 T cell receptor beta chains below, sequenced in a study of blood T cells in healthy people across ages. The use of a sample-barcoded 5' primer and a J-beta primer mix characterized a second PCR of about 7 to 12 cycles. TCRdb called the 5' RACE reads again in MiXCR, with one record for every CDR3 protein. This table has roughly 680,000 distinct CDR3 sequences, roughly half appearing once. Sequenced: blood. These TCRs come from a woman over 75 in good health.

This clonotype has only a few counts. The chain employs TRBV10-3 and TRBJ2-2, with TRBD2 matching over 9 bases. CDR1 and CDR2 from the germline V gene are ENHRY and SYGVKD. This CDR3 contains 15 residues. The J segment lost 0 bases and the V segment lost 6 bases, leaving 2 bases of the junction unmatched. CDR3 sequence reads: CAISVAGANTGELFF. In DNA form, the CDR3 reads TGTGCCATCAGCGTAGCGGGAGCGAACACCGGGGAGCTGTTTTTT.

This sequence joins TRBV12-3 or TRBV12-4 and TRBJ2-3; weak D call: TRBD2 (5 bases). CDR3 length: 15 residues. Trimming cost V 6 bases and J 2 bases, with 15 bases left between them. CDR3 coding DNA: TGTGCCAGCAGCGCTTCGCGGAGGTCCACAGATACGCAGTATTTT. This sequence encodes CASSASRRSTDTQYF.

This chain links TRBV11-2 with TRBJ2-4, with 7 bases lining up with TRBD2. V lost 7 bases, J lost 1 base, and 7 bases stayed unmatched. Germline V lookup: CDR1 SGHAT, CDR2 FQNNGV. The CDR3 totals 15 residues. The CDR3 sequence is CASMLVAGAKNIQYF. The CDR3 DNA is TGTGCCAGCATGCTGGTAGCGGGTGCCAAAAACATTCAGTACTTC.

This clonotype was counted many times. V usage is TRBV20-1 and J usage is TRBJ2-3; a possible D gene is TRBD2 (6 bases). This CDR3 region has 14 residues. V lost 6 bases and J 4 bases, leaving 17 bases between the germline ends. Germline V gene data show CDR1 as DFQATT and CDR2 as SNEGSKA (reference sequence). The DNA for the CDR3 is TGCAGTGCCCTCCGGGGAGGTACCCCAGATACGCAGTATTTT. Translated, it gives CSALRGGTPDTQYF.

The CDR3, as DNA: TGCGCCAGCAGCCAAGATAGTACGACAGTGAACACTGAAGCTTTCTTT. This gives the protein CASSQDSTTVNTEAFF. The chain carries TRBV4-1 and TRBJ1-1; possibly TRBD1 for D (5 bases). Trimming removed 0 bases from V and 0 bases from J, with 11 bases in between. This CDR3 region has 16 residues. Germline CDR1 MGHRA, CDR2 YSYEKL.

The chain combines TRBV4-3 with TRBJ1-2, with unresolved D. The germline gives CDR1 LGHNA, CDR2 YSLEER. CDR3 length: 15 residues. The V and J ends lost 1 base and 2 bases respectively, with 11 bases between them. The CDR3 coding sequence is TGCGCCAGCAGCCAAGCTTGGGAAACCAACTATGGCTACACCTTC. Translated: CASSQAWETNYGYTF.

This clonotype has only one observation. V and J are TRBV7-9 and TRBJ2-2, with D perhaps matching TRBD1 (5 bases). The CDR3 loop spans 16 amino acids. Germline loops: CDR1 SEHNR, CDR2 FQNEAQ (reference sequence). V was trimmed by 2 bases and J by 3 bases, leaving 13 bases between them. CDR3 in amino acids: CASSLRQKAYTGELFF. In DNA, the CDR3 is TGTGCCAGCAGCTTAAGACAGAAGGCTTACACCGGGGAGCTGTTTTTT.

This clonotype turned up a few times. The chain carries TRBV14 and TRBJ1-6, with TRBD1 as a possible D gene (5 bases). The CDR3 spans 14 residues. Per the germline V gene, CDR1 is SGHDN and CDR2 is FVKESK. Trimming pared 3 bases from V and 4 bases from J, leaving 7 bases between. CDR3: CASSQQGYNSPLHF. In DNA, the CDR3 is TGTGCCAGCAGCCAGCAGGGATATAATTCACCCCTCCACTTT. Complete variable domain (other parts from reference TRBV14 and TRBJ1-6): EAGVTQFPSHSVIEKGQTVTLRCDPISGHDNLYWYRRVMGKEIKFLLHFVKESKQDESGMPNNRFLAERTGGTYSTLKVQPAELEDSGVYFCASSQQGYNSPLHFGNGTRLTVT.

This clonotype showed up many times. The gene calls are TRBV7-2 and TRBJ2-1, with TRBD2 as a possible D gene (7 bases). Germline CDR1 SGHTA, CDR2 FQGNSA. This CDR3 spans 16 amino acids. The V end was cut by 8 bases, the J end by 2 bases, with 19 bases between. The CDR3 reads CASGTEGGVTYNEQFF. The CDR3 nucleotides are TGTGCCAGCGGTACTGAGGGGGGGGTCACCTACAATGAGCAGTTCTTC.

J is TRBJ2-1 and V is TRBV4-1; D is unresolved. CDR1 MGHRA and CDR2 YSYEKL come from the germline V gene. V lost 0 bases and J lost 6, with 9 bases in between. CDR3 length equals 14 residues. The CDR3 region has the DNA TGCGCCAGCAGCCAAGATGCGGCCTTCAATGAGCAGTTCTTC. It encodes CASSQDAAFNEQFF.

This clonotype occurred many times. V usage is TRBV4-1 and J usage is TRBJ1-4; D gene ambiguous. CDR1 is MGHRA, CDR2 YSYEKL, per germline. This CDR3 has 13 residues. Trimming removed 1 base at V and 8 bases at J, with 8 bases between. CDR3 region: CASSQALREKLFF. The CDR3 nucleotides are TGCGCCAGCAGCCAAGCCCTAAGGGAAAAACTGTTTTTT.

V gene TRBV12-3 or TRBV12-4 combines with J gene TRBJ2-1; 8 bases are a match to TRBD2. This CDR3 is built from 18 residues. The V gene end was trimmed by 0 bases and the J gene end by 5 bases; junction bases not matched to a gene: 12. CDR3 loop: CASSLALVGSGRDNEQFF. The CDR3 coding sequence is TGTGCCAGCAGTTTAGCCCTGGTGGGCAGCGGGAGAGACAATGAGCAGTTCTTC.

This clonotype came up a few times. J is TRBJ2-2 and V is TRBV5-1; D may match TRBD1 or TRBD2 (5 bases each). This CDR3 contains 16 residues. The V end was cut by 4 bases, the J end by 2 bases, with 15 bases between. The germline gives CDR1 SGHRS, CDR2 YFSETQ. In DNA, the CDR3 is TGCGCCAGCAGCGGGGGTACAGGACGAAACACCGGGGAGCTGTTTTTT. Protein sequence: CASSGGTGRNTGELFF.

This clonotype was picked up many times. The chain carries TRBV7-2 and TRBJ1-5; a weak D match, TRBD1 (6 bases). Trimming shortened V by 5 bases and J by 1 base, and 9 bases separated the two germline ends. The CDR3 totals 14 residues. The germline gives CDR1 SGHTA, CDR2 FQGNSA. CDR3 region: CASSPDRSNQPQHF. As DNA, the CDR3 is TGTGCCAGCAGCCCTGACAGGAGCAATCAGCCCCAGCATTTT.

This clonotype was observed a handful of times. The gene calls are TRBV7-9 and TRBJ1-5; TRBD1 is a possible D gene (5 bases). Germline V CDR1 and CDR2: SEHNR, FQNEAQ (reference sequence). The CDR3 is made up of 14 amino acids. The ends were cut back, 5 bases at V and 4 bases at J, with 12 bases in the middle. The CDR3 loop is CASSSRDPNQPQHF. CDR3 nucleotides: TGTGCCAGCAGCAGCAGGGACCCAAATCAGCCCCAGCATTTT.

This clonotype showed up many times. The chain has TRBV29-1 and TRBJ1-5; D gene ambiguous. Germline CDR1 and CDR2: SQVTM and ANQGSEA. The CDR3 is 13 amino acids. Between the trimmed V and J ends, which lost 5 bases and 7 bases, there was a span of 15 bases. The CDR3 reads CSVRGSWMQPQHF. CDR3 coding DNA: TGCAGCGTTCGTGGCAGTTGGATGCAGCCCCAGCATTTT.

As for this clonotype: A much bigger clone sits one base away, suggesting this may be a read error. The chain is built from TRBV5-1 and TRBJ1-4, with no clear D. The CDR3 extends over 16 amino acids. Germline V CDR1 and CDR2: SGHRS, YFSETQ. Here the CDR3 DNA reads TGCGCCAGCAGCCGCGCCTTGGACGGAGGCAATGAAAGACTGTTTTTT. As protein: CASSRALDGGNERLFF.

This clonotype was recorded many times. This chain links TRBV29-1 with TRBJ2-7, with D unresolved. V shed 4 bases and J shed 2 bases, with 12 bases lying between them. CDR3 length: 13 residues. Germline V lookup: CDR1 SQVTM, CDR2 ANQGSEA. The CDR3 is CSVVAADTYEQYF. The CDR3 DNA reads as TGCAGCGTTGTGGCGGCCGATACCTACGAGCAGTACTTC.

This clonotype was counted once. This may be a read error: a much more frequent sequence differs by one nucleotide. The genes are TRBV25-1 and TRBJ2-1; D may match TRBD1 or TRBD2 (5 bases each). Germline CDR1 is MGHDK and CDR2 is SYGVNS. The CDR3 sequence is 14 residues long. In nucleotides, the CDR3 is TGTGCCAGCAGTGAATTCGAGGGGTACAATGCGCAGTTCTTC. Translation: CASSEFEGYNAQFF.

The rearrangement uses TRBV3-1 and TRBJ2-3; 9 bases map to TRBD2. CDR1 is LGHDT and CDR2 is YNNKEL in the germline V gene (reference sequence). V trimming: 0 bases; J trimming: 2 bases; junction bases outside the gene matches: 6. This CDR3 is 17 amino acids long. The CDR3 protein is CASSQDSLAGFTDTQYF. In DNA, the CDR3 is TGTGCCAGCAGCCAAGATTCCCTAGCGGGGTTCACAGATACGCAGTATTTT.

This chain connects TRBV4-2 to TRBJ2-3; 10 bases are a match to TRBD2. J was trimmed by 6 bases and V by 2 bases; bases with no gene match: 8. Germline V gives CDR1 LGHNA, CDR2 YNFKEQ. The CDR3 extends over 16 amino acids. The CDR3: CASSQTGLAETDTQYF. The DNA of the CDR3 is TGTGCCAGCAGCCAAACAGGACTAGCGGAAACGGATACGCAGTATTTT.

The V call is TRBV28, the J call TRBJ2-2, with a weak D call TRBD2 (6 bases). The CDR3 length is 15 residues. Trimming stripped 2 bases from V and 4 bases from J, with 11 bases between. Germline V gene lookup returns CDR1 MDHEN and CDR2 SYDVKM. This CDR3 is CASSLMGGGTGELFF. Written as DNA, the CDR3 is TGTGCCAGCAGTTTAATGGGGGGAGGCACCGGGGAGCTGTTTTTT.

This chain joins TRBV5-1 and TRBJ2-5, with a possible D match to TRBD1 (6 bases). V dropped 2 bases and J dropped 5 bases, with 16 bases sitting between them. From germline, CDR1 is SGHRS and CDR2 YFSETQ. The CDR3 is made up of 15 amino acids. CDR3 bases: TGCGCCAGCAGCTTCCAGGCTGGACAGATGGAGACCCAGTACTTC. It is translated as CASSFQAGQMETQYF.

The V gene is TRBV11-1, the J gene TRBJ2-1, with TRBD2 matching over 14 bases. This CDR3 region has 16 residues. The V segment lost 5 bases and the J segment 8 bases; nucleotides outside the gene matches: 8. Germline lookup yields CDR1 SGHAT and CDR2 FQDESV (reference sequence). CDR3 nucleotide sequence: TGTGCCAGCAGCGCCGTGGGACTAGCGGGAGCCCATGAGCAGTTCTTC. It is translated as CASSAVGLAGAHEQFF.

The sample holds many counts of this clonotype. The rearrangement links TRBV20-1 to TRBJ2-1; weak D call: TRBD2 (5 bases). This CDR3 has 15 residues. Germline lookup yields CDR1 DFQATT and CDR2 SNEGSKA (reference sequence). Trimming shortened V by 3 bases and J by 1 base, and 13 bases separated the two germline ends. CDR3 loop: CSARARDRSYNEQFF. The CDR3 DNA reads TGCAGTGCTAGGGCGAGGGATAGGTCCTACAATGAGCAGTTCTTC.

This clonotype was detected many times. The genes are TRBV27 and TRBJ2-1, with 8 bases lining up with TRBD2. V lost 10 bases to trimming and J lost 4 bases; unmatched junction nucleotides: 9. Germline lookup yields CDR1 MNHEY and CDR2 SMNVEV (reference sequence). This CDR3 contains 14 residues. CDR3 in amino acids: CATYLAGGYNEQFF. CDR3 nucleotides: TGTGCCACCTACCTAGCGGGCGGTTACAATGAGCAGTTCTTC.